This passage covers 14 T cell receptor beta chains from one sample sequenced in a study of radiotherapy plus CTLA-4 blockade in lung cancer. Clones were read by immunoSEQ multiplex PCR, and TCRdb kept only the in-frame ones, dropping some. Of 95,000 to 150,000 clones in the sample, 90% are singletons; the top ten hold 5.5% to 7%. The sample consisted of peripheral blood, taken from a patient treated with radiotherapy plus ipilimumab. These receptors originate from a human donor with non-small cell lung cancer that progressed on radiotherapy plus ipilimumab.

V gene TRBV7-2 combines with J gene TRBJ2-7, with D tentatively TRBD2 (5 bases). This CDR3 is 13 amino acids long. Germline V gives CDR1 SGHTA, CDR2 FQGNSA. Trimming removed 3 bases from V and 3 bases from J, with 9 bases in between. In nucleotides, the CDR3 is TGTGCCAGCAGCTTTTCGAGGGACTACGAGCAGTACTTC. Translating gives CASSFSRDYEQYF. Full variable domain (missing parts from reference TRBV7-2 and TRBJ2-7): GAGVSQSPSNKVTEKGKDVELRCDPISGHTALYWYRQSLGQGLEFLIYFQGNSAPDKSGLPSDRFSAERTGGSVSTLTIQRTQQEDSAVYLCASSFSRDYEQYFGPGTRLTVT.

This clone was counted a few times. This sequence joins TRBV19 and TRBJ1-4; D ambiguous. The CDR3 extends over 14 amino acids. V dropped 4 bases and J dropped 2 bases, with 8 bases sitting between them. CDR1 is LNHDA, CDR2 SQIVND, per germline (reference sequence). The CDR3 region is CASSRAGTNEKLFF. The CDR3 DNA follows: TGTGCCAGTAGTAGGGCAGGCACTAATGAAAAACTGTTTTTT. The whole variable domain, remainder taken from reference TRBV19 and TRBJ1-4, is DGGITQSPKYLFRKEGQNVTLSCEQNLNHDAMYWYRQDPGQGLRLIYYSQIVNDFQKGDIAEGYSVSREKKESFPLTVTSAQKNPTAFYLCASSRAGTNEKLFFGSGTQLSVL.

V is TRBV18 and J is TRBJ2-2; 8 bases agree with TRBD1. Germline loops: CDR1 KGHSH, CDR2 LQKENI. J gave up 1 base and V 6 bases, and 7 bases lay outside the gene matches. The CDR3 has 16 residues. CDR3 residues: CASSPFGTGNTGELFF. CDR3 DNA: TGTGCCAGCTCCCCTTTTGGGACAGGGAACACCGGGGAGCTGTTTTTT. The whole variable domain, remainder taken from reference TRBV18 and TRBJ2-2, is NAGVMQNPRHLVRRRGQEARLRCSPMKGHSHVYWYRQLPEEGLKFMVYLQKENIIDESGMPKERFSAEFPKEGPSILRIQQVVRGDSAAYFCASSPFGTGNTGELFFGEGSRLTVL.

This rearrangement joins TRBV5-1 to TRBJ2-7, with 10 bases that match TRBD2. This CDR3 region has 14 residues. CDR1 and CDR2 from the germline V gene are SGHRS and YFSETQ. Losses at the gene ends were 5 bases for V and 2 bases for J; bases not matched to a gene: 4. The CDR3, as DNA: TGCGCCAGCAGGCGGACTAGCGGCGCCTACGAGCAGTACTTC. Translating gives CASRRTSGAYEQYF.

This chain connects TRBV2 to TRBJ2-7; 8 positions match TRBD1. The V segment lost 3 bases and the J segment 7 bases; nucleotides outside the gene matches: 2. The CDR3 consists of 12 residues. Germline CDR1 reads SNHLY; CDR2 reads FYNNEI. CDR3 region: CASSDRGREQYF. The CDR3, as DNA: TGTGCCAGCAGTGACAGGGGGCGGGAGCAGTACTTC. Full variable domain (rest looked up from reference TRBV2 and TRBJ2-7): EPEVTQTPSHQVTQMGQEVILRCVPISNHLYFYWYRQILGQKVEFLVSFYNNEISEKSEIFDDQFSVERPDGSNFTLKIRSTKLEDSAMYFCASSDRGREQYFGPGTRLTVT.

The CDR3 nucleotides are TGTGCCTCCAGAAGAATGGCGGATGAGAGGCAGTTCTTC. It yields the protein CASRRMADERQFF. The V and J genes are TRBV5-4 and TRBJ2-1; D ambiguous. V was pared by 10 bases and J by 12 bases, with 23 bases between. The CDR3 extends over 13 amino acids. Germline CDR1 is SGHNT and CDR2 is YYREEE (reference sequence).

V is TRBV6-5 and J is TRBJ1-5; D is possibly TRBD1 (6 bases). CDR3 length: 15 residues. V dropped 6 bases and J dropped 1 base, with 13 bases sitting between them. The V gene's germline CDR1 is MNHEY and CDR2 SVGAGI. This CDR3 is CASSRGIESNQPQHF. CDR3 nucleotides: TGTGCCAGCAGCAGGGGTATTGAAAGCAATCAGCCCCAGCATTTT.

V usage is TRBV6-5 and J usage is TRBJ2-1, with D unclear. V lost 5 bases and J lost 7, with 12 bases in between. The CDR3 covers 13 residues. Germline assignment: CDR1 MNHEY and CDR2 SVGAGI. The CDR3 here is CASSPSATNEQFF. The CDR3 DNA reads TGTGCCAGCAGTCCTTCGGCTACTAATGAGCAGTTCTTC.

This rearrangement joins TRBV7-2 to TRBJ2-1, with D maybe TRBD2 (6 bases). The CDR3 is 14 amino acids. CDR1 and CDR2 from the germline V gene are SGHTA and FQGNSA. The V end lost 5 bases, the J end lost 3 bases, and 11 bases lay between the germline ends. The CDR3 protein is CASSHRDFYNEQFF. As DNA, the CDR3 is TGTGCCAGCAGCCACCGGGACTTCTACAATGAGCAGTTCTTC.

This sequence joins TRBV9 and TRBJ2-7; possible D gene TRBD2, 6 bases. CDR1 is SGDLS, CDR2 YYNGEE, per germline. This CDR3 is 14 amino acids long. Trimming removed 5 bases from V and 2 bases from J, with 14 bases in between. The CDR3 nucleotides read TGTGCCAGCAGTGTTTCGGGACTGGCCTACGAGCAGTACTTC. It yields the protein CASSVSGLAYEQYF.

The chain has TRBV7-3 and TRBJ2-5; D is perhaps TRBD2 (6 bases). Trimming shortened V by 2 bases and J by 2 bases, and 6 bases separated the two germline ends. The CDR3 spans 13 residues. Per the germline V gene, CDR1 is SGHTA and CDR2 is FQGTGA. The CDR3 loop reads CASSLGGQETQYF. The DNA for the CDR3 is TGTGCCAGCAGCTTAGGAGGGCAAGAGACCCAGTACTTC.

The DNA for the CDR3 is TGTGCCAGTAGTACGACAATCCTAGCGGGGGCCACAGATACGCAGTATTTT. Translated, it gives CASSTTILAGATDTQYF. The chain joins TRBV19 to TRBJ2-3; 10 bases are shared with TRBD2. The germline gives CDR1 LNHDA, CDR2 SQIVND (reference sequence). V was clipped by 4 bases and J by 2 bases; unmatched bases: 9. The CDR3 is made up of 17 amino acids.

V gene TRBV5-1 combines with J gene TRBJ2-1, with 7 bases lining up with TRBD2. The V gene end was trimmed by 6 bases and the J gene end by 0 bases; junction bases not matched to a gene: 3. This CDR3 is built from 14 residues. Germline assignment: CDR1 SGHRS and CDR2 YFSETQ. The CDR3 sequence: CASTSSGSYNEQFF. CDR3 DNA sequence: TGCGCCAGCACCTCTAGCGGCTCCTACAATGAGCAGTTCTTC.

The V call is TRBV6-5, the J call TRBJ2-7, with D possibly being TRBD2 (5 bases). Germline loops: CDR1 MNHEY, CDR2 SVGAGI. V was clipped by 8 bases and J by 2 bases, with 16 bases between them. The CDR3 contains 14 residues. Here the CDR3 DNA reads TGTGCCAGCGGGAAGAACGGGATCCCCTACGAGCAGTACTTC. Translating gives CASGKNGIPYEQYF.